The 22 T cell receptor beta chains below come from one sample, sequenced in a study of blood T cell repertoires in COVID-19 (dated by TCRdb to the early 2020s). Library construction relied on the immunoSEQ multiplex PCR assay. The clones in this table, taken by TCRdb from immuneACCESS, are in-frame only. Not every clone is retained; where verified, under half of the shortfall comes from an unresolved V gene, and the cause of the rest is unknown. The table for this sample lists about 440,000 clones; about 91% of them were counted only once. Over 9.5% of the sample lies in the top ten. Sequenced: peripheral blood. Source of these receptors: a woman in her fifties or sixties with COVID-19, enrolled during active disease.

The J gene is TRBJ2-1, the V gene TRBV27; possibly TRBD1 for D (6 bases). Germline V gene data show CDR1 as MNHEY and CDR2 as SMNVEV (reference sequence). CDR3 length equals 14 residues. Trimming stripped 10 bases from V and 2 bases from J, with 15 bases between. The CDR3 here is CATKGVSAYNEQFF. The CDR3 nucleotides read TGTGCCACCAAGGGGGTTTCAGCCTACAATGAGCAGTTCTTC.

The chain combines TRBV7-9 with TRBJ2-7; D possibly corresponds to TRBD1 (6 bases). Trimming pared 5 bases from V and 5 bases from J, leaving 10 bases between. Germline values: CDR1 SEHNR, CDR2 FQNEAQ (reference sequence). CDR3 length: 12 amino acids. The CDR3 here is CASSLDSNEQYF. Written as DNA, the CDR3 is TGTGCCAGCAGCCTGGACAGTAACGAGCAGTACTTC.

This chain connects TRBV5-1 to TRBJ1-4; a weak D match, TRBD1 (5 bases). Germline-derived CDR1 and CDR2 are SGHRS and YFSETQ. The CDR3 is made up of 16 amino acids. V was trimmed by 4 bases and J by 7 bases, leaving 20 bases between them. CDR3 DNA: TGCGCCAGCAGCCAGACCCCAGGGATTGGGGTTGAAAAACTGTTTTTT. This translates into CASSQTPGIGVEKLFF. Variable domain in full (rest from reference TRBV5-1 and TRBJ1-4): KAGVTQTPRYLIKTRGQQVTLSCSPISGHRSVSWYQQTPGQGLQFLFEYFSETQRNKGNFPGRFSGRQFSNSRSEMNVSTLELGDSALYLCASSQTPGIGVEKLFFGSGTQLSVL.

Worth noting for this clone: Different DNA sequences within this sample yield the same CDR3. V is TRBV19 and J is TRBJ2-1, with 12 bases lining up with TRBD2. This CDR3 has 15 residues. V trimming: 5 bases; J trimming: 2 bases; junction bases outside the gene matches: 1. CDR1 and CDR2 from the germline V gene are LNHDA and SQIVND (reference sequence). CDR3 loop: CASSSSGGAYNEQFF. CDR3 nucleotide sequence: TGTGCCAGTAGTTCTAGCGGGGGGGCCTACAATGAGCAGTTCTTC.

This sequence joins TRBV6-2 or TRBV6-3 and TRBJ1-4; 9 bases are a match to TRBD1. From germline, CDR1 is MNHEY and CDR2 SVGEGT. The CDR3 consists of 15 residues. The junction had 3 bases not matched to a gene; V was cut back by 4 bases and J by 3 bases. The CDR3 DNA sequence: TGTGCCAGCAGTTCGACAGGGGGGCCTAATGAAAAACTGTTTTTT. The encoded protein is CASSSTGGPNEKLFF.

The chain carries TRBV19 and TRBJ1-2, with 7 nucleotides matching TRBD1. Germline CDR1 reads LNHDA; CDR2 reads SQIVND (reference sequence). The CDR3 covers 15 residues. The trim removed 3 bases at V and 2 bases at J, leaving 6 bases unmatched. The CDR3 sequence: CASSIGTEINYGYTF. The CDR3 DNA reads TGTGCCAGTAGTATTGGGACAGAGATCAACTATGGCTACACCTTC.

This clone was seen more than once but under ten times. The CDR3 bases are TGCAGTGCTCTCCAAGAGACCCAGTACTTC. It encodes CSALQETQYF. The chain joins TRBV20-1 to TRBJ2-5; D is unclear. The CDR3 totals 10 residues. The germline V gene encodes CDR1 DFQATT and CDR2 SNEGSKA (reference sequence). The V gene lost 5 bases and the J gene lost 1 base, with 2 bases spanning the gap.

This chain joins TRBV30 and TRBJ1-1; D gene unclear. V was pared by 4 bases and J by 3 bases, with 12 bases between. Germline CDR1 is GTSNPN and CDR2 is SVGIG (reference sequence). The CDR3 sequence is 13 residues long. In nucleotides, the CDR3 is TGTGCCTGGAAGGAGACGAGGGACACTGAAGCTTTCTTT. This sequence encodes CAWKETRDTEAFF.

The genes are TRBV6-2 or TRBV6-3 and TRBJ1-4, with TRBD1 matching over 9 bases. Losses at the gene ends were 1 base for V and 5 bases for J; bases not matched to a gene: 14. CDR1 is MNHEY and CDR2 is SVGEGT in the germline V gene. CDR3 length: 19 amino acids. CDR3 DNA: TGTGCCAGCAGTTACTTGGGACAGGGAATTGATCTTCAGAATGAAAAACTGTTTTTT. The encoded protein is CASSYLGQGIDLQNEKLFF.

The chain employs TRBV11-2 and TRBJ1-1; D is unclear. This CDR3 spans 13 amino acids. Trimming stripped 4 bases from V and 4 bases from J, with 10 bases between. Germline V lookup: CDR1 SGHAT, CDR2 FQNNGV. The CDR3 nucleotides are TGTGCCAGCAGCTCCCACAGTCCCACTGAAGCTTTCTTT. Translation: CASSSHSPTEAFF.

This clone has just a few counts. This chain connects TRBV6-1 to TRBJ1-2, with a possible D match to TRBD1 (5 bases). Per the germline V gene, CDR1 is MNHNS and CDR2 is SASEGT. CDR3 length: 14 amino acids. Trimming left V 3 bases short and J 3 bases short, with 11 bases between. The CDR3 spells CASSDGGVYYGYTF. In DNA form, the CDR3 reads TGTGCCAGCAGTGATGGGGGGGTATACTATGGCTACACCTTC.

This sequence joins TRBV12-3 or TRBV12-4 and TRBJ2-7; D uncertain. The CDR3 sequence is 12 residues long. V lost 6 bases, J lost 4 bases, and 10 bases lay in between. The CDR3 sequence: CASRTDTYEQYF. CDR3 coding DNA: TGTGCCAGCAGAACTGACACGTACGAGCAGTACTTC.

This clone was recorded only once. V gene TRBV2 combines with J gene TRBJ1-4; 10 bases line up with TRBD1. V lost 6 bases, J lost 7 bases, and 11 bases stayed unmatched. Germline CDR1 SNHLY, CDR2 FYNNEI. The CDR3 extends over 16 amino acids. In DNA form, the CDR3 reads TGTGCCAGCAGGAAACCTGACAGGGGGCGAATTGAAAAACTGTTTTTT. Translation gives CASRKPDRGRIEKLFF.

This clone was seen just once. The chain couples TRBV6-1 to TRBJ2-2; 7 nucleotides agree with TRBD1. In germline, CDR1 is MNHNS, CDR2 SASEGT. CDR3 length: 16 amino acids. V lost 5 bases and J lost 2; bases outside the gene matches: 8. CDR3 residues: CASSQDRVANTGELFF. The CDR3 region has the DNA TGTGCCAGCAGTCAAGACAGGGTCGCCAACACCGGGGAGCTGTTTTTT.

The chain carries TRBV2 and TRBJ1-4; possibly TRBD1 for D (6 bases). Per the germline V gene, CDR1 is SNHLY and CDR2 is FYNNEI. The CDR3 is 13 residues long. Trimming removed 8 bases from V and 8 bases from J, with 15 bases in between. As DNA, the CDR3 is TGTGCCAGCCGACAGGCCATCGGGGAAAAACTGTTTTTT. It encodes CASRQAIGEKLFF.

The chain carries TRBV6-5 and TRBJ1-2, with 10 bases that match TRBD1. With V trimmed by 5 bases and J by 3 bases, 6 bases remained unmatched. The CDR3 spans 15 residues. Germline CDR1 is MNHEY and CDR2 is SVGAGI. The CDR3 loop reads CASSIQGQGHYGYTF. The CDR3 bases are TGTGCCAGCAGTATCCAGGGACAGGGGCACTATGGCTACACCTTC.

This clone showed up just a few times. The genes are TRBV27 and TRBJ1-6, with 10 nucleotides matching TRBD1. Germline lookup yields CDR1 MNHEY and CDR2 SMNVEV (reference sequence). The CDR3 is 13 residues long. The trim removed 8 bases at V and 8 bases at J, leaving 3 bases unmatched. The DNA for the CDR3 is TGTGCCAGCTCCGGGACAGGGGATTCACCCCTCCACTTT. Translation: CASSGTGDSPLHF.

The V gene is TRBV5-1, the J gene TRBJ2-1, with D possibly matching TRBD2 (5 bases). Trimming cost V 7 bases and J 8 bases, with 16 bases left between them. Germline-derived CDR1 and CDR2 are SGHRS and YFSETQ. This CDR3 has 13 residues. The CDR3 is CASGGVAGDEQFF. The CDR3 coding sequence is TGCGCCAGCGGAGGAGTGGCGGGCGATGAGCAGTTCTTC.

The chain employs TRBV30 and TRBJ1-2, with D maybe TRBD1 (6 bases). V lost 2 bases and J 5 bases, leaving 6 bases between the germline ends. The CDR3 is 11 amino acids. Germline loops: CDR1 GTSNPN, CDR2 SVGIG (reference sequence). Written as DNA, the CDR3 is TGTGCCTGGAGTACAGGGTATGGCTACACCTTC. The encoded protein is CAWSTGYGYTF.

This chain uses TRBV11-3 with TRBJ2-5, with D uncertain. This CDR3 is 13 amino acids long. CDR1 is SGHNT, CDR2 YENEEA, per germline. The ends were cut back, 0 bases at V and 2 bases at J, with 4 bases in the middle. The CDR3 DNA reads as TGTGCCAGCAGCTTAGACAGTCAAGAGACCCAGTACTTC. Translating gives CASSLDSQETQYF.

This chain joins TRBV6-1 and TRBJ2-7; weak D call: TRBD2 (7 bases). This CDR3 spans 15 amino acids. Per the germline V gene, CDR1 is MNHNS and CDR2 is SASEGT. V lost 1 base and J 5 bases, leaving 15 bases between the germline ends. The CDR3 loop reads CASSEGPSGDNEQYF. The CDR3 bases are TGTGCCAGCAGTGAAGGCCCGAGCGGGGACAACGAGCAGTACTTC.

The chain links TRBV7-9 to TRBJ2-7, with D possibly TRBD2 on 6 matching bases. The CDR3 sequence is 13 residues long. Germline V lookup: CDR1 SEHNR, CDR2 FQNEAQ (reference sequence). Trimming took off 5 bases at V and 7 bases at J, with 15 bases between the two ends. Here the CDR3 DNA reads TGTGCCAGCAGCGCGGGACCGATGGGGGAGCAGTACTTC. As protein: CASSAGPMGEQYF.